Listed here is a single T cell receptor beta chain. Its antigen is undetermined. This entry comes from a study of cytomegalovirus exposure and HLA in healthy donors. Study outcomes and limitations: Cytomegalovirus status was reportedly diagnosed by the classifier with high specificity and sensitivity. Some TCR beta chains (164 of them) were listed as cytomegalovirus-associated. Through in vitro validation, a few CMV-associated chains were shown to be specific for CMV antigens.

The donors formed part of the roughly 120-subject validation cohort, distinct from the 666-subject first cohort. CDR1 and CDR2 from the germline V gene are SGHDT and YYEEEE. V was pared by 4 bases and J by 5 bases, with 6 bases of the junction left unmatched. CDR3 length: 14 amino acids. Sequencing used immunoSEQ multiplex PCR; TCRdb keeps in-frame clones, though not all of them. In the table there are 150,000 to 200,000 clones, around nine tenths of which are singletons. Sample: PBMCs. The clonotype originates from a woman aged 18 to 35 in good health and CMV-seronegative. The V gene is TRBV5-6, the J gene TRBJ1-5, with 7 bases identical to TRBD1. CDR3 sequence (DNA): TGTGCCAGCAGCCCGAGGGGACAGTATCAGCCCCAGCATTTT. Encoded protein: CASSPRGQYQPQHF. Combining the CDR3 with reference TRBV5-6 and TRBJ1-5 gives the whole variable domain DAGVTQSPTHLIKTRGQQVTLRCSPKSGHDTVSWYQQALGQGPQFIFQYYEEEERQRGNFPDRFSGHQFPNYSSELNVNALLLGDSALYLCASSPRGQYQPQHFGDGTRLSIL.